The rows below give T cell receptor beta chains drawn from one sample of a study of blood T cells in healthy people across ages. Via MiXCR, TCRdb re-called the 5' RACE reads, giving one row per CDR3 protein. The sample shows some 640,000 distinct CDR3 sequences, approximately 30% of them seen only once. Sequencing input: blood. The origin of the receptors is a woman of 80 years or more in good health. The CDR3 runs from the conserved cysteine through the conserved F or W. The D gene is left open where the match is weak. The listing skips clone size in some rows; elsewhere it reads once, few, many or a size class.

v_call: TRBV20-1; d_call: .; clone_size: .; j_call: TRBJ1-4; cdr3_nt: TGCAGTGCTAGAGTAGGAGGTTTTAATGAAAAACTGTTTTTT; cdr3_aa: CSARVGGFNEKLFF
v_call: TRBV7-9; d_call: TRBD2; clone_size: many; j_call: TRBJ2-1; cdr3_nt: TGTGCCAGCAGCTCACTCCCCCCGGGACTAGGTAGAAATGAGCAGTTCTTC; cdr3_aa: CASSSLPPGLGRNEQFF
v_call: TRBV28; d_call: .; clone_size: few; j_call: TRBJ2-7; cdr3_nt: TGTGCCAGCAGTTTATCAGAGTACGAGCAGTACTTC; cdr3_aa: CASSLSEYEQYF
v_call: TRBV6-2/TRBV6-3; d_call: .; clone_size: .; j_call: TRBJ1-1; cdr3_nt: TGTGCCAGCAGTGGAGGACTCCCGAACACTGAAGCTTTCTTT; cdr3_aa: CASSGGLPNTEAFF
v_call: TRBV12-3/TRBV12-4; d_call: .; clone_size: .; j_call: TRBJ2-1; cdr3_nt: TGTGCCAGTAGGTTCGGTCAGGGGTTTACAAATGAGCAGTTCTTC; cdr3_aa: CASRFGQGFTNEQFF
v_call: TRBV7-2; d_call: TRBD2; clone_size: .; j_call: TRBJ2-5; cdr3_nt: TGTGCCAGCAGCTTAGTTCGGGGGGGAGAGACCCAGTACTTC; cdr3_aa: CASSLVRGGETQYF
v_call: TRBV6-6; d_call: TRBD1; clone_size: .; j_call: TRBJ2-2; cdr3_nt: TGTGCCAGCAGTGGCCGGGACAGGGGGACCGGGGAGCTGTTTTTT; cdr3_aa: CASSGRDRGTGELFF
v_call: TRBV25-1; d_call: .; clone_size: once; j_call: TRBJ2-5; cdr3_nt: TGTGCCAGCAGTGAATTGTTCCCCTCACCCGAAGTGGAGACCCAGTACTTC; cdr3_aa: CASSELFPSPEVETQYF
v_call: TRBV28; d_call: TRBD1; clone_size: .; j_call: TRBJ1-2; cdr3_nt: TGTGCCAGCAGCTACTGGGACAGGGTTTTGAGTGGCTACACCTTC; cdr3_aa: CASSYWDRVLSGYTF
v_call: TRBV7-9; d_call: TRBD2; clone_size: .; j_call: TRBJ2-1; cdr3_nt: TGTGCCAGCAGCTCTAGCGGGAGCCCCAATGAGCAGTTCTTC; cdr3_aa: CASSSSGSPNEQFF
v_call: TRBV24-1; d_call: TRBD2; clone_size: many; j_call: TRBJ2-1; cdr3_nt: TGTGCCACCAGTGACCCCCTAGCGGGGGTAGGGGATGAGCAGTTCTTC; cdr3_aa: CATSDPLAGVGDEQFF
v_call: TRBV7-2; d_call: TRBD1; clone_size: many; j_call: TRBJ2-7; cdr3_nt: TGTGCCAGCAGCTTAAAGACAGGGATGTACGAGCAGTACTTC; cdr3_aa: CASSLKTGMYEQYF
v_call: TRBV30; d_call: TRBD1; clone_size: .; j_call: TRBJ1-2; cdr3_nt: TGTGCCTGGAGTGTCAGGGGGGGGGACAGGACCTTTAACTATGGCTACACCTTC; cdr3_aa: CAWSVRGGDRTFNYGYTF
v_call: TRBV7-8; d_call: .; clone_size: many; j_call: TRBJ2-1; cdr3_nt: TGTGCCAGCAGCACAGGACAGTTTGGGAGCAATGAGCAGTTCTTC; cdr3_aa: CASSTGQFGSNEQFF
v_call: TRBV7-9; d_call: .; clone_size: many; j_call: TRBJ2-5; cdr3_nt: TGTGCCAGCAGTCCAGGGGGGCAAGAGACCCAGTACTTC; cdr3_aa: CASSPGGQETQYF
v_call: TRBV12-5; d_call: TRBD1; clone_size: few; j_call: TRBJ1-5; cdr3_nt: TGTGCTAGTGGAGGGACAGGCCCAAACCAGCCCCAGCATTTT; cdr3_aa: CASGGTGPNQPQHF
v_call: TRBV10-3; d_call: .; clone_size: .; j_call: TRBJ2-1; cdr3_nt: TGTGCCATCAGTGACGCGCGGCGAACCCACAATGAGCAGTTCTTC; cdr3_aa: CAISDARRTHNEQFF
v_call: TRBV5-1; d_call: .; clone_size: few; j_call: TRBJ2-6; cdr3_nt: TGCGCCAGCAGCTTGGAGGGCGGCGACCTCTCTGGGGCCAACGTCCTGACTTTC; cdr3_aa: CASSLEGGDLSGANVLTF
v_call: TRBV20-1; d_call: TRBD1; clone_size: once; j_call: TRBJ2-7; cdr3_nt: TGCAGTGCTAGTCATCTACCGGGACAGGGCTCCTACAATGAGCAGTACTTC; cdr3_aa: CSASHLPGQGSYNEQYF
v_call: TRBV7-6; d_call: TRBD1; clone_size: .; j_call: TRBJ2-2; cdr3_nt: TGTGCCAGCAGCTTAGTGGGGACAGTGAACACCGGGGAGCTGTTTTTT; cdr3_aa: CASSLVGTVNTGELFF
v_call: TRBV7-9; d_call: .; clone_size: .; j_call: TRBJ2-1; cdr3_nt: TGTGCCAGCAGCTTAGTAGGGTTTAATGAGCAGTTCTTC; cdr3_aa: CASSLVGFNEQFF
v_call: TRBV5-4; d_call: .; clone_size: many; j_call: TRBJ1-2; cdr3_nt: TGTGCCAGCAGCTTGATGGGCCAATCTAACTATGGCTACACCTTC; cdr3_aa: CASSLMGQSNYGYTF
v_call: TRBV10-3; d_call: TRBD2; clone_size: many; j_call: TRBJ2-3; cdr3_nt: TGTGCCATCAGTGCCATTGGGACTAGCGGGGGGGGCACGCAGTATTTT; cdr3_aa: CAISAIGTSGGGTQYF
v_call: TRBV5-5; d_call: TRBD1; clone_size: few; j_call: TRBJ2-1; cdr3_nt: TGTGCCAGCAGCTTTCTGACAGGGGATGAGTCCGCGTTCTTC; cdr3_aa: CASSFLTGDESAFF
v_call: TRBV7-2; d_call: .; clone_size: few; j_call: TRBJ2-2; cdr3_nt: TGTGCCAGCAGCCTGACGGGGGTGGGGGTGAACACCGGGGAGCTGTTTTTT; cdr3_aa: CASSLTGVGVNTGELFF
v_call: TRBV20-1; d_call: TRBD2; clone_size: many; j_call: TRBJ2-1; cdr3_nt: TGCAGTGCCCAGAAGTTAGCGGGGGGGCCTCGGTCCTACAATGAGCAGTTCTTC; cdr3_aa: CSAQKLAGGPRSYNEQFF
v_call: TRBV20-1; d_call: .; clone_size: many; j_call: TRBJ2-1; cdr3_nt: TGCAGTGCTAGAGATGCACGGGCCGGTTTCAATGAGCAGTTCTTC; cdr3_aa: CSARDARAGFNEQFF
v_call: TRBV6-5; d_call: TRBD2; clone_size: many; j_call: TRBJ2-5; cdr3_nt: TGTGCCAGCAGTCGGTCGGGGGGTCGGGTGGGAGAGACCCAGTACTTC; cdr3_aa: CASSRSGGRVGETQYF
v_call: TRBV4-3; d_call: .; clone_size: .; j_call: TRBJ2-3; cdr3_nt: TGCGCCAGCAGCCCTGGACGGACCACATTTAGGGATACGCAGTATTTT; cdr3_aa: CASSPGRTTFRDTQYF
v_call: TRBV7-2; d_call: .; clone_size: many; j_call: TRBJ2-5; cdr3_nt: TGTGCCAGCGGACAGAAAGAGACCCAGTACTTC; cdr3_aa: CASGQKETQYF
v_call: TRBV20-1; d_call: .; clone_size: many; j_call: TRBJ2-3; cdr3_nt: TGCAGTGCCGAAGGCAGTCGTGATACGCAGTATTTT; cdr3_aa: CSAEGSRDTQYF
v_call: TRBV7-2; d_call: TRBD1; clone_size: many; j_call: TRBJ2-3; cdr3_nt: TGTGCCAGCAGCCCCGGACAGGGGTGGGATACGCAGTATTTT; cdr3_aa: CASSPGQGWDTQYF
v_call: TRBV20-1; d_call: .; clone_size: many; j_call: TRBJ2-7; cdr3_nt: TGCAGTGCTAGAGACGGTCAAACTCGGGCCTACGAGCAGTACTTC; cdr3_aa: CSARDGQTRAYEQYF
v_call: TRBV27; d_call: .; clone_size: .; j_call: TRBJ1-2; cdr3_nt: TGTGCCAGCAGTTTATGGGGGGGGTATGGCTACACCTTC; cdr3_aa: CASSLWGGYGYTF
v_call: TRBV7-6; d_call: .; clone_size: many; j_call: TRBJ2-7; cdr3_nt: TGTGCCAGCAGCAAGTCGACAGTGGCCTACGAGCAGTACTTC; cdr3_aa: CASSKSTVAYEQYF
v_call: TRBV28; d_call: TRBD1; clone_size: few; j_call: TRBJ1-1; cdr3_nt: TGTGCCAGCAGTTTTTACTGGGGACAGGGGGCCGGAGTAGAGACTGAAGCTTTCTTT; cdr3_aa: CASSFYWGQGAGVETEAFF
v_call: TRBV29-1; d_call: TRBD2; clone_size: .; j_call: TRBJ2-1; cdr3_nt: TGCAGCGTCCCCACCCTAGCGGGGGTGACCTACAATGAGCAGTTCTTC; cdr3_aa: CSVPTLAGVTYNEQFF
v_call: TRBV30; d_call: TRBD1; clone_size: many; j_call: TRBJ2-7; cdr3_nt: TGTGCCTGGGGGACAGTCTCCTACGAGCAGTACTTC; cdr3_aa: CAWGTVSYEQYF
v_call: TRBV7-2; d_call: TRBD1; clone_size: many; j_call: TRBJ2-7; cdr3_nt: TGTGCCAGCAGCTTAGTAGGGACAGAGTCCTACGAGCAGTACTTC; cdr3_aa: CASSLVGTESYEQYF